This is a list of T cell receptor beta chains from one sample in a study of T cells in narcolepsy. The assay was immunoSEQ multiplex PCR, and TCRdb's table has in-frame clones only and misses some. The sample lists 25,000 to 30,000 clones; around 87% were seen once. The source material was memory (CD45RA-) CD4+ T cells from blood. The origin of the receptors is a human donor in good health. CDR3s include the opening cysteine and the closing phenylalanine or tryptophan. Fields, in order: J gene, D gene, V gene, clone size, CDR3 length, CDR3 DNA, CDR3 protein. The D gene is left open where the match is weak. Size is stated for part of the rows, as once, few or many counts, or as a class when the clone is expanded.

j_call: TRBJ1-5
d_call: TRBD1
v_call: TRBV5-6
clone_size: -
cdr3_length: 14
cdr3_nt: TGTGCCAGCAGCCCAACAGGGGAGAATCAGCCCCAGCATTTT
cdr3_aa: CASSPTGENQPQHF

j_call: TRBJ2-1
d_call: TRBD1
v_call: TRBV7-6
clone_size: -
cdr3_length: 15
cdr3_nt: TGTGCCAGCAGCTCCCCGGGACAGGGCCCTAATGAGCAGTTCTTC
cdr3_aa: CASSSPGQGPNEQFF

j_call: TRBJ1-2
d_call: -
v_call: TRBV5-1
clone_size: -
cdr3_length: 13
cdr3_nt: TGCGCCAGCAGCTTGACAGTCGGATTCGGCTACACCTTC
cdr3_aa: CASSLTVGFGYTF

j_call: TRBJ1-2
d_call: TRBD1
v_call: TRBV6-1
clone_size: -
cdr3_length: 15
cdr3_nt: TGTGCCAGCAGTGACTGGACAGGGGCGAACTATGGCTACACCTTC
cdr3_aa: CASSDWTGANYGYTF

j_call: TRBJ1-1
d_call: TRBD1
v_call: TRBV7-2
clone_size: -
cdr3_length: 14
cdr3_nt: TGTGCCAGCAGCTCCGGGACAGGGGGATCTGAAGCTTTCTTT
cdr3_aa: CASSSGTGGSEAFF

j_call: TRBJ1-2
d_call: -
v_call: TRBV7-8
clone_size: few
cdr3_length: 13
cdr3_nt: TGTGCCAGCAGCCGGGGGACGAACTATGGCTACACCTTC
cdr3_aa: CASSRGTNYGYTF

j_call: TRBJ1-2
d_call: -
v_call: TRBV11-2
clone_size: once
cdr3_length: 16
cdr3_nt: TGTGCCAGCAGCTTATCTGGGACACCCGGGAACTATGGCTACACCTTC
cdr3_aa: CASSLSGTPGNYGYTF

j_call: TRBJ2-7
d_call: -
v_call: TRBV7-2
clone_size: -
cdr3_length: 15
cdr3_nt: TGTGCCAGCAGCTTAGATGGCAAATCTTCCTACGAGCAGTACTTC
cdr3_aa: CASSLDGKSSYEQYF

j_call: TRBJ1-5
d_call: -
v_call: TRBV18
clone_size: -
cdr3_length: 15
cdr3_nt: TGTGCCAGCTCAAAGAATGGGGAGAGGGGTCAGCCCCAGCATTTT
cdr3_aa: CASSKNGERGQPQHF

j_call: TRBJ2-7
d_call: -
v_call: TRBV28
clone_size: once
cdr3_length: 9
cdr3_nt: TGTGCCAGCGGGCCTTGGCAGTACTTC
cdr3_aa: CASGPWQYF

j_call: TRBJ2-7
d_call: -
v_call: TRBV29-1
clone_size: -
cdr3_length: 13
cdr3_nt: TGCAGCGTTGGGGTAGGGGGAGAGTCCGAGCAGTACTTC
cdr3_aa: CSVGVGGESEQYF

j_call: TRBJ2-1
d_call: TRBD2
v_call: TRBV5-4
clone_size: -
cdr3_length: 15
cdr3_nt: TGTGCCAGCAGCTTCAACGCGGGAGGACACAATGAGCAGTTCTTC
cdr3_aa: CASSFNAGGHNEQFF

j_call: TRBJ2-1
d_call: -
v_call: TRBV5-4
clone_size: -
cdr3_length: 14
cdr3_nt: TGTGCCAGCAGCTTGGGGGGCGTCTACAATGAGCAGTTCTTC
cdr3_aa: CASSLGGVYNEQFF

j_call: TRBJ1-1
d_call: -
v_call: TRBV5-6
clone_size: -
cdr3_length: 14
cdr3_nt: TGTGCCAGCAGAGCGCGGACAGTGAACACTGAAGCTTTCTTT
cdr3_aa: CASRARTVNTEAFF

j_call: TRBJ2-1
d_call: -
v_call: TRBV7-2
clone_size: -
cdr3_length: 17
cdr3_nt: TGTGCCAGCAGCTTAGCCGGCCAGCGGCGACGATTCAATGAGCAGTTCTTC
cdr3_aa: CASSLAGQRRRFNEQFF

j_call: TRBJ2-5
d_call: -
v_call: TRBV4-3
clone_size: -
cdr3_length: 14
cdr3_nt: TGCGCCAGCAGCCAAGATACAGGGAAGGAGACCCAGTACTTC
cdr3_aa: CASSQDTGKETQYF